Listed here are 32 T cell receptor beta chains from one sample, sequenced in a study of cytomegalovirus exposure and HLA in healthy donors. Amplification used 60 Vbeta primers and 13 Jbeta primers. Sequencing was performed with immunoSEQ multiplex PCR; in TCRdb, only in-frame clones are kept and a portion is missing. The sample records roughly 190,000 clones, roughly 77% being singletons. Sample: PBMCs. These receptors were collected from a man aged 35 to 55 in good health and CMV-seropositive.

The chain links TRBV18 to TRBJ1-2; tentatively, D is TRBD1 (5 bases). Germline V gene sequence: CDR1 KGHSH, CDR2 LQKENI. CDR3 size: 14 residues. Trimming pared 4 bases from V and 2 bases from J, leaving 11 bases between. DNA for the CDR3: TGTGCCAGCTCACTTTACAGGACCAACTATGGCTACACCTTC. It yields the protein CASSLYRTNYGYTF.

This clone was observed a few times. V and J are TRBV19 and TRBJ2-3; 8 bases align to TRBD2. This CDR3 has 17 residues. Trimming removed 1 base from V and 0 bases from J; junction bases left unmatched: 6. CDR1 is LNHDA and CDR2 is SQIVND in the germline V gene (reference sequence). The DNA of the CDR3 is TGTGCCAGTAGTATAGGGCTCACTAGCGGAAGCACAGATACGCAGTATTTT. Residues: CASSIGLTSGSTDTQYF. The complete variable domain, with remaining parts taken from reference TRBV19 and TRBJ2-3, reads DGGITQSPKYLFRKEGQNVTLSCEQNLNHDAMYWYRQDPGQGLRLIYYSQIVNDFQKGDIAEGYSVSREKKESFPLTVTSAQKNPTAFYLCASSIGLTSGSTDTQYFGPGTRLTVL.

A note on this clone: A junction boundary mismatches the germline segment, possibly from a read error. J is TRBJ2-1 and V is TRBV18, with TRBD2 matching 13 bases. There are 15 residues in the CDR3. Germline-derived CDR1 and CDR2 are KGHSH and LQKENI. The CDR3 loop is CASSPLAGGPGEQFF. The CDR3 DNA is TGTGCCAGCTCCCCACTAGCGGGAGGGCCGGGTGAGCAGTTCTTC.

The chain carries TRBV5-1 and TRBJ1-1; D is uncertain. V was clipped by 1 base and J by 4 bases, with 14 bases between them. Germline-derived CDR1 and CDR2 are SGHRS and YFSETQ. The CDR3 covers 15 residues. CDR3 sequence: CASSLLGERSTEAFF. The CDR3 region has the DNA TGCGCCAGCAGCTTGCTCGGGGAAAGGAGCACTGAAGCTTTCTTT.

The genes are TRBV5-1 and TRBJ2-7; tentatively, D is TRBD2 (5 bases). Trimming shortened V by 0 bases and J by 0 bases, and 10 bases separated the two germline ends. Germline assignment: CDR1 SGHRS and CDR2 YFSETQ. This CDR3 comprises 15 residues. The CDR3 spells CASSLGGGPSYEQYF. CDR3 coding DNA: TGCGCCAGCAGCTTGGGAGGAGGCCCCTCCTACGAGCAGTACTTC. Full variable domain (remainder filled in from reference TRBV5-1 and TRBJ2-7): KAGVTQTPRYLIKTRGQQVTLSCSPISGHRSVSWYQQTPGQGLQFLFEYFSETQRNKGNFPGRFSGRQFSNSRSEMNVSTLELGDSALYLCASSLGGGPSYEQYFGPGTRLTVT.

This chain links TRBV18 with TRBJ2-1; 8 bases are shared with TRBD1. V shed 2 bases, J shed 7 bases, and the junction held 7 bases outside the gene matches. The germline gives CDR1 KGHSH, CDR2 LQKENI. There are 15 residues in the CDR3. The CDR3 sequence is CASSPSTGVGNEQFF. The CDR3 DNA is TGTGCCAGCTCACCATCGACAGGGGTTGGGAATGAGCAGTTCTTC.

Only a few counts were recorded for this clone. V usage is TRBV4-2 and J usage is TRBJ2-1; TRBD2 is a possible D gene (6 bases). The CDR3 extends over 16 amino acids. The germline V gene has CDR1 LGHNA and CDR2 YNFKEQ. V gave up 4 bases and J gave up 0 bases, with 13 bases separating them. CDR3 bases: TGTGCCAGCAGCCCGACGGGACTGCTCTCCTACAATGAGCAGTTCTTC. This translates into CASSPTGLLSYNEQFF.

The rearrangement uses TRBV6-5 and TRBJ1-4; unclear D gene. CDR1 and CDR2 from the germline V gene are MNHEY and SVGAGI. This CDR3 comprises 14 residues. V lost 0 bases and J 4 bases, leaving 6 bases between the germline ends. The CDR3 is CASSYSNGNEKLFF. The CDR3 region has the DNA TGTGCCAGCAGTTACTCGAACGGTAATGAAAAACTGTTTTTT.

This rearrangement joins TRBV10-1 to TRBJ2-7, with TRBD1 identical over 9 bases. This CDR3 contains 15 residues. Losses at the gene ends were 3 bases for V and 5 bases for J; bases not matched to a gene: 8. Per the germline V gene, CDR1 is WNHNN and CDR2 is SYGVQD (reference sequence). The CDR3 region is CASSDVRDRAHEQYF. The CDR3 DNA follows: TGCGCCAGCAGTGACGTCCGGGACAGGGCCCACGAGCAGTACTTC.

The table lists this clone with a few counts. The rearrangement links TRBV5-8 to TRBJ1-5, with 9 nucleotides matching TRBD1. The CDR3 runs 15 residues. The germline V gene has CDR1 SGHTS and CDR2 YDEGEE. V shed 4 bases and J 6 bases; nucleotides not matched to a gene: 8. The CDR3 bases are TGTGCCAGCAGCCGGACAGGGGATTTCGGTCAGCCCCAGCATTTT. Protein: CASSRTGDFGQPQHF.

The rearrangement links TRBV9 to TRBJ2-2, with TRBD2 identical over 7 bases. Losses at the gene ends were 6 bases for V and 3 bases for J; bases not matched to a gene: 11. The CDR3 length is 16 residues. Germline V gene lookup returns CDR1 SGDLS and CDR2 YYNGEE. CDR3 region: CASTVEAGAHTGELFF. CDR3 in DNA: TGTGCCAGCACCGTTGAGGCGGGAGCTCACACCGGGGAGCTGTTTTTT.

The genes are TRBV9 and TRBJ2-3; 8 bases line up with TRBD1. The CDR3 has 15 residues. J was trimmed by 2 bases and V by 4 bases; bases with no gene match: 6. The germline CDR1 and CDR2 sequences are SGDLS and YYNGEE. The CDR3 DNA sequence: TGTGCCAGCAGCCCCAAGACAGGGGCCACAGATACGCAGTATTTT. This encodes CASSPKTGATDTQYF.

The chain links TRBV6-1 to TRBJ1-2; no firm D call. Trimming took off 1 base at V and 7 bases at J, with 10 bases between the two ends. This CDR3 has 13 residues. Germline CDR1 and CDR2: MNHNS and SASEGT. CDR3 residues: CASSEGALFGYTF. The CDR3 DNA is TGTGCCAGCAGTGAAGGAGCTCTATTTGGCTACACCTTC.

CDR3 loop: CASSMLPGTGGDYTEAFF. DNA of the CDR3: TGCGCCAGCAGCATGCTCCCCGGGACAGGGGGCGATTACACTGAAGCTTTCTTT. The rearrangement links TRBV5-1 to TRBJ1-1; 12 bases agree with TRBD1. The junction had 13 bases not matched to a gene; V was cut back by 4 bases and J by 3 bases. CDR3 length: 18 residues. The germline V gene has CDR1 SGHRS and CDR2 YFSETQ.

The V gene is TRBV2, the J gene TRBJ1-2; 8 bases line up with TRBD1. V lost 5 bases, J lost 4 bases, and 12 bases stayed unmatched. Per the germline V gene, CDR1 is SNHLY and CDR2 is FYNNEI. This CDR3 is 16 amino acids long. This chain's CDR3 is CASSPDRGRSFYGYTF. The CDR3, as DNA: TGTGCCAGCAGTCCAGACAGGGGACGTAGTTTCTATGGCTACACCTTC. Full variable domain (missing parts from reference TRBV2 and TRBJ1-2): EPEVTQTPSHQVTQMGQEVILRCVPISNHLYFYWYRQILGQKVEFLVSFYNNEISEKSEIFDDQFSVERPDGSNFTLKIRSTKLEDSAMYFCASSPDRGRSFYGYTFGSGTRLTVV.

The rearrangement uses TRBV2 and TRBJ2-3; 10 bases are a match to TRBD2. V trimming: 1 base; J trimming: 4 bases; junction bases outside the gene matches: 8. This CDR3 is 17 amino acids long. Germline V gene sequence: CDR1 SNHLY, CDR2 FYNNEI. The CDR3 coding sequence is TGTGCCAGCAGTGAAGGGCTAGCGGGGGTCCCACCAGATACGCAGTATTTT. Protein: CASSEGLAGVPPDTQYF.

This chain connects TRBV7-9 to TRBJ2-2; D is ambiguous. Germline assignment: CDR1 SEHNR and CDR2 FQNEAQ (reference sequence). This CDR3 is built from 14 residues. V was cut by 5 bases and J by 6 bases, with 13 bases left in between. This chain's CDR3 is CASSPPTAPGELFF. CDR3 nucleotide sequence: TGTGCCAGCAGCCCCCCGACTGCCCCCGGGGAGCTGTTTTTT. Full variable domain (remainder filled in from reference TRBV7-9 and TRBJ2-2): DTGVSQNPRHKITKRGQNVTFRCDPISEHNRLYWYRQTLGQGPEFLTYFQNEAQLEKSRLLSDRFSAERPKGSFSTLEIQRTEQGDSAMYLCASSPPTAPGELFFGEGSRLTVL.

Notes on this clone: Its ends do not fully match the called genes, so a read error is possible. This chain connects TRBV9 to TRBJ1-2; the D is unclear. From germline, CDR1 is SGDLS and CDR2 YYNGEE. The CDR3 extends over 8 amino acids. DNA of the CDR3: TGTGCCAGCAGCGATCGGGACTTC. This encodes CASSDRDF.

In its sample, this clone was seen a few times. The DNA for the CDR3 is TGTGCCAGCAGCTTAGGGACAGGGGGAAGTGTGGATACGCAGTATTTT. As protein: CASSLGTGGSVDTQYF. This chain uses TRBV5-4 with TRBJ2-3; 11 bases line up with TRBD1. The CDR3 is 16 residues long. V gave up 2 bases and J gave up 6 bases; unmatched junction bases: 8. Per the germline V gene, CDR1 is SGHNT and CDR2 is YYREEE (reference sequence).

On this clone itself: A junction end diverges from the germline sequence, so it may reflect a read error. The rearrangement links TRBV20-1 to TRBJ2-5; D is uncertain. The DNA end is more similar to TRBJ2-7, so the J call may be wrong. The germline V gene has CDR1 DFQATT and CDR2 SNEGSKA (reference sequence). The CDR3 is 11 residues long. The CDR3 nucleotides read TGCAGTGCAAGAGGTGTGTTCGAGCAGTACTTC. Translated: CSARGVFEQYF.

V usage is TRBV5-1 and J usage is TRBJ2-1, with TRBD2 matching 8 bases. Germline CDR1 is SGHRS and CDR2 is YFSETQ. This CDR3 has 13 amino acids. With V trimmed by 4 bases and J by 5 bases, 2 bases remained unmatched. The DNA of the CDR3 is TGCGCCAGCAGCCCCGGGGGGGACAATGAGCAGTTCTTC. This translates into CASSPGGDNEQFF.

The rearrangement links TRBV4-2 to TRBJ2-3; D is unresolved. The CDR3 runs to 14 residues. Between the trimmed V and J ends, which lost 1 base and 1 base, there was a span of 6 bases. Per germline, CDR1 LGHNA and CDR2 YNFKEQ. CDR3 sequence reads: CASSQGSGTDTQYF. The DNA for the CDR3 is TGTGCCAGCAGCCAAGGAAGCGGCACAGATACGCAGTATTTT.

The chain carries TRBV4-1 and TRBJ2-7, with D perhaps TRBD1 (7 bases). V lost 4 bases to trimming and J lost 3 bases, with 16 bases between them. Germline values: CDR1 MGHRA, CDR2 YSYEKL. CDR3 length equals 15 residues. CDR3 residues: CASSPADRDFYEQYF. The CDR3 region has the DNA TGCGCCAGCAGCCCAGCTGACAGGGACTTCTACGAGCAGTACTTC.

The chain links TRBV19 to TRBJ1-5; 7 nucleotides align to TRBD1. CDR1 is LNHDA, CDR2 SQIVND, per germline (reference sequence). V dropped 5 bases and J dropped 9; count of bases not matched to a gene: 10. The CDR3 totals 14 residues. CDR3 residues: CASSADRAVRPQHF. In nucleotides, the CDR3 is TGTGCCAGTAGTGCCGACAGGGCCGTCCGGCCCCAGCATTTT.

The table lists this clone with a few counts. The rearrangement links TRBV2 to TRBJ2-7, with D unresolved. V dropped 5 bases and J dropped 2 bases, with 4 bases sitting between them. The germline V gene encodes CDR1 SNHLY and CDR2 FYNNEI. The CDR3 is made up of 11 amino acids. The CDR3 here is CASSPTYEQYF. DNA of the CDR3: TGTGCCAGCAGTCCTACCTACGAGCAGTACTTC.

The chain has TRBV18 and TRBJ2-3; 7 bases agree with TRBD1. This CDR3 comprises 15 residues. The ends lost 3 bases at V and 0 bases at J; junction bases unmatched: 3. Germline assignment: CDR1 KGHSH and CDR2 LQKENI. The CDR3 region has the DNA TGTGCCAGCTCACCCCCGACAGGGAGCACAGATACGCAGTATTTT. Translating it yields CASSPPTGSTDTQYF.

The chain carries TRBV27 and TRBJ2-2; D is undetermined. The CDR3 runs to 14 residues. The germline gives CDR1 MNHEY, CDR2 SMNVEV (reference sequence). V gave up 4 bases and J gave up 3 bases, with 9 bases separating them. CDR3 sequence: CASSSITDTGELFF. In DNA, the CDR3 is TGTGCCAGCAGTTCCATTACAGACACCGGGGAGCTGTTTTTT.

CDR3 protein: CASSQTGGGEQFF. Here the CDR3 DNA reads TGTGCCAGCAGCCAAACAGGGGGCGGGGAGCAGTTCTTC. The rearrangement uses TRBV5-4 and TRBJ2-1, with TRBD1 matching over 9 bases. Germline-derived CDR1 and CDR2 are SGHNT and YYREEE (reference sequence). The junction had 6 bases not matched to a gene; V was cut back by 4 bases and J by 10 bases. This CDR3 has 13 residues.

The chain has TRBV27 and TRBJ2-3; D unresolved. The CDR3 sequence is 15 residues long. The V gene's germline CDR1 is MNHEY and CDR2 SMNVEV (reference sequence). Trimming pared 0 bases from V and 11 bases from J, leaving 18 bases between. This chain's CDR3 is CASSLSVAVVPLQYF. The CDR3 nucleotides read TGTGCCAGCAGTTTATCGGTGGCGGTCGTACCACTGCAGTATTTT.

The chain recombines TRBV6-1 with TRBJ2-3; a possible D gene is TRBD2 (6 bases). The germline V gene has CDR1 MNHNS and CDR2 SASEGT. Trimming took 4 bases from V and 2 from J, leaving 10 bases between them. This CDR3 spans 14 amino acids. The CDR3 DNA follows: TGTGCCAGCAGTGTCGGGGGATCCACAGATACGCAGTATTTT. This encodes CASSVGGSTDTQYF.

The chain carries TRBV5-6 and TRBJ2-2; 7 nucleotides match TRBD1. The J segment lost 7 bases and the V segment lost 6 bases, leaving 9 bases of the junction unmatched. This CDR3 is built from 14 residues. Per the germline V gene, CDR1 is SGHDT and CDR2 is YYEEEE. CDR3 nucleotide sequence: TGTGCCAGCAAACCGGGACAGACTAACGGGGAGCTGTTTTTT. Encoded protein: CASKPGQTNGELFF.

This chain joins TRBV7-3 and TRBJ2-7; tentatively, D is TRBD1 (6 bases). The CDR3 is 14 amino acids. Trimming took off 4 bases at V and 2 bases at J, with 12 bases between the two ends. Germline CDR1 is SGHTA and CDR2 is FQGTGA. The CDR3 DNA follows: TGTGCCAGCAGCTCCCGCCAGGGGACCTACGAGCAGTACTTC. This gives the protein CASSSRQGTYEQYF.